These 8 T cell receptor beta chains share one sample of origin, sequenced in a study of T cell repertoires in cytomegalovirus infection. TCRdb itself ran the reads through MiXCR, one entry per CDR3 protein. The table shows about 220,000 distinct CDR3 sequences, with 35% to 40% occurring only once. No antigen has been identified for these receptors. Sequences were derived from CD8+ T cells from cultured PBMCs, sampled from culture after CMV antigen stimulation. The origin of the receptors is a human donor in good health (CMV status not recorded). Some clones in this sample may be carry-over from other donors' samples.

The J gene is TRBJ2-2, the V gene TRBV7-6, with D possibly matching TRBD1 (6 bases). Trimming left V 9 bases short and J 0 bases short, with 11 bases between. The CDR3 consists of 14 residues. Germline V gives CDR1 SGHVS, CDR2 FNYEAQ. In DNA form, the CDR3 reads TGTGCCAGTTGGACAGAGACGAACACCGGGGAGCTGTTTTTT. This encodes CASWTETNTGELFF.

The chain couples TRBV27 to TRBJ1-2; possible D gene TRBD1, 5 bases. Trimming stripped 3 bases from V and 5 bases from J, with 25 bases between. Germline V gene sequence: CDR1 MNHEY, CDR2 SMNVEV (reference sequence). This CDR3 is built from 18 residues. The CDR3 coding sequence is TGTGCCAGCAGTTTGATCGGCAGGGACGACCTAGGATTGTATGGCTACACCTTC. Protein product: CASSLIGRDDLGLYGYTF.

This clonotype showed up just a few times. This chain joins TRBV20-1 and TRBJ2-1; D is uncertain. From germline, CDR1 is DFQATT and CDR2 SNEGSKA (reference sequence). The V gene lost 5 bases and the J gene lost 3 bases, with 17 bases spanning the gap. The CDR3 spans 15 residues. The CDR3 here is CSAATPGGDYNEQFF. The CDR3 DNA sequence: TGCAGTGCTGCCACCCCCGGCGGAGACTACAATGAGCAGTTCTTC.

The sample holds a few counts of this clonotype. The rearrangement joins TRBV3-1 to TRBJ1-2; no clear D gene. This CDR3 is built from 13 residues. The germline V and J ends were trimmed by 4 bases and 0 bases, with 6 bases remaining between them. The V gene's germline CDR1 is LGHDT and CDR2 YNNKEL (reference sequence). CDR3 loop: CASSPGPNYGYTF. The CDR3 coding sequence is TGTGCCAGCAGCCCCGGGCCTAACTATGGCTACACCTTC.

The CDR3 here is CASSLQGNEKLFF. The CDR3 region has the DNA TGTGCCAGCAGTCTACAGGGGAATGAAAAACTGTTTTTT. The J gene is TRBJ1-4, the V gene TRBV28, with TRBD1 identical over 7 bases. CDR3 length: 13 amino acids. CDR1 is MDHEN and CDR2 is SYDVKM in the germline V gene. J lost 5 bases, V lost 5 bases, and 2 bases had no gene match. The variable domain in full, with the rest retrieved from reference TRBV28 and TRBJ1-4, is DVKVTQSSRYLVKRTGEKVFLECVQDMDHENMFWYRQDPGLGLRLIYFSYDVKMKEKGDIPEGYSVSREKKERFSLILESASTNQTSMYLCASSLQGNEKLFFGSGTQLSVL.

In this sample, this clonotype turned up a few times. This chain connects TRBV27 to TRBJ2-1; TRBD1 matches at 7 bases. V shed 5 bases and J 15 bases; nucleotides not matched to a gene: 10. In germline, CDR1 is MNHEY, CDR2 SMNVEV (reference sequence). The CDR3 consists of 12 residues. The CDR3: CASSPPGQRAFF. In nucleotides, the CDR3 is TGTGCCAGCAGTCCCCCGGGACAGCGTGCGTTCTTC.

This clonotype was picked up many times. CDR3 loop: CASSSRYPNTEAFF. CDR3 nucleotides: TGTGCCAGCAGTTCCCGCTACCCGAACACTGAAGCTTTCTTT. The rearrangement uses TRBV27 and TRBJ1-1; D is unresolved. V shed 4 bases and J shed 1 base, with 10 bases lying between them. Germline CDR1 MNHEY, CDR2 SMNVEV (reference sequence). This CDR3 contains 14 residues.

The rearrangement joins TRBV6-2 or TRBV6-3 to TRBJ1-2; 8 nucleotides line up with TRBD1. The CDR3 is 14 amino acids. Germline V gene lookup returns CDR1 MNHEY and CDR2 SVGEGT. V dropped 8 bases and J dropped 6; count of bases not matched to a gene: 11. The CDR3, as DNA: TGTGCCAGCCTGGGGCGGGGGACAGGTGATGGCTACACCTTC. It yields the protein CASLGRGTGDGYTF.